The source of this TCR beta chain is a study of tumor and adjacent non-tumor tissue in lung cancer. Whole-study context: Patients were aged about 30 to 76, approximately 11 men and about five women, stage I to III. Some 3.9 million productive TCRbeta reads were obtained per sample on average. General study results and limits: Top 100 clones took a larger repertoire share in normal lung. Patients with more diverse tumor TCRs had worse survival.

Three rounds of nested PCR, following a modified ARM-PCR protocol, produced the TCRbeta library. Each CDR3 protein gets one entry after TCRdb re-called the multiplex PCR reads with MiXCR. The repertoire holds 84,000 or so distinct CDR3 sequences, roughly 62% seen once, with over 12% in the top ten. Looked up from germline, CDR1 is MNHNS and CDR2 is SASEGT. The CDR3 is made up of 15 amino acids. This sample's RNA came from whole unsorted tissue. Concerning this clonotype: What it binds is unknown. One junction end disagrees with the germline gene, perhaps due to a read error.

The sequenced sample consisted of lung tumor tissue. This rearrangement joins TRBV6-1 to TRBJ2-2; weak D call: TRBD1 (6 bases). The origin of this receptor is a man between 65 and 85 years old with non-small cell lung cancer. The DNA for the CDR3 is TGTACCAGCAGACGGGGACACCAGACGGCCAGGGAGCTGTTTTTT. Translation gives CTSRRGHQTARELFF.